This TCR beta chain came from a study of T cell repertoires in cytomegalovirus infection (dated by TCRdb to between 2017 and 2020). Broadly, across the study: The HLA type of each donor mattered for the analysis, because public TCR beta signatures pointed to carriage of CMV infection along with the matching HLA type.

General conclusions and limits of the study: The ex vivo response was dominated by HLA-C-restricted CMV-specific TCR beta clonotypes, which also provided the single most frequent clonotype in two of eight donors. In both this cohort and an independent cohort of 352 donors, the cumulative frequency of public TCR beta family members distinguished carriers of CMV infection plus the relevant HLA type.

The table lists this clonotype with many counts. Its antigen specificity is not known. No quality values exist for individual bases; no much larger clone is one base distant. The germline V gene specifies MNHEY as CDR1 and SVGAGI as CDR2. Relative to germline, V is missing 2 bases and J is missing 3 bases, with 2 bases of the junction outside any gene match. The CDR3 has 15 amino acids, counting the end cysteine and phenylalanine. The only DNA kept is the CDR3, 45 bases in frame from the first base. For sequencing, an Illumina HiSeq 1500 was employed. TCRdb's own reprocessing of the public reads used fastp at Q25 and MiXCR and kept productive beta chains. Rows are combined by CDR3 protein, so each entry shows the most common genes and DNA. This sample is represented by 310,000 or so distinct CDR3 sequences; roughly a tenth of them were singletons. About 2.3% of the sample is taken by the ten largest.

This TCR derives from a human donor in good health (CMV status not recorded). Some clones in this sample may be carry-over from other donors' samples. The rearrangement joined TRBV6-5 to TRBJ2-1; 9 bases in the junction line up with TRBD1. The sequenced sample consisted of PBMCs. DNA sequence: TGTGCCAGCAGTTACGGGACAGGGATCTACAATGAGCAGTTCTTC. This gives the protein CASSYGTGIYNEQFF.